This TCR beta chain was sequenced during a study of response to subunit inactivated influenza vaccine. In this sample, this clonotype turned up a few times. MiXCR, applied by TCRdb to the RT-PCR reads, yields one record per CDR3 protein. The repertoire consists of approximately 170,000 distinct CDR3 sequences, with approximately 12% occurring once and the leading ten covering around 28%. The CDR3 consists of 15 residues. V shed 2 bases and J shed 0 bases, with 9 bases lying between them. CDR1 and CDR2 from the germline V gene are SGHTA and FQGNSA. The same data also contributed to another study, on T cells expressing NK-cell markers. In that study: Scientists made TCR beta cDNA using 5'RACE template switching with UMIs. Sequencing covered eight donors, seven HCMV-seropositive and one seronegative. With an anti-gamma-delta TCR antibody, sorting in several experiments was kept to alpha-beta TCR T cells. In several donors, dominant clonotypes made up about 25-65% of CD3+CD56-NKG2C+ cells.

The chain couples TRBV7-2 to TRBJ2-3, with no clear D. The sequence was collected from a man aged 50-60 years who received an inactivated influenza vaccine. This specimen consisted of CD8+ T cells sorted from PBMCs, obtained about 11 days after vaccination. The CDR3 is CASSLIGPSTDTQYF. The CDR3 DNA follows: TGTGCCAGCAGCTTAATTGGGCCGAGCACAGATACGCAGTATTTT.